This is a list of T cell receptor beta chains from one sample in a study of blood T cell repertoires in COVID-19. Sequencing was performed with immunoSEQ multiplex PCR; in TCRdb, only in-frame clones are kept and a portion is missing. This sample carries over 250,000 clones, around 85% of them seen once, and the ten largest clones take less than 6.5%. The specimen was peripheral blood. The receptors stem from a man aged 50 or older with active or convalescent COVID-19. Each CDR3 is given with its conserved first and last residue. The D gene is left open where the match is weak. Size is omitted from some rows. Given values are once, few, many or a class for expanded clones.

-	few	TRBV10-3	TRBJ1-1	TGTGCCATCAGTGGACAGTTTGAAGCTTTCTTT	CAISGQFEAFF
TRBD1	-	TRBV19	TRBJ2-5	TGTGCCAGTTCAGGGGGAGAGACCCAGTACTTC	CASSGGETQYF
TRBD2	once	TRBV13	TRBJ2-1	TGTGCCAGCAGCGGACTAGCGGGAGGCTACAATGAGCAGTTCTTC	CASSGLAGGYNEQFF
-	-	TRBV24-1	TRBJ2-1	TGTGCCACCAGTGATTTCGGACTCAACAATGAGCAGTTCTTC	CATSDFGLNNEQFF
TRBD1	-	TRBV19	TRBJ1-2	TGTGCCGTCGACCCCGGGACAGCTTATGGCTACACCTTC	CAVDPGTAYGYTF
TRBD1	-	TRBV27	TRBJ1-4	TGTGCCAGCAGTTTACAGGGGGCTAATGAAAAACTGTTTTTT	CASSLQGANEKLFF
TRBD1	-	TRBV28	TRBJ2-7	TGTGCCAGCAGTCCGCCGGGACAGGTTTTTGTCGAGCAGTACTTC	CASSPPGQVFVEQYF
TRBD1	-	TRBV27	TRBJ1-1	TGTGCCAGCAGTTCAACAGGGGCCATGACCCTGAACACTGAAGCTTTCTTT	CASSSTGAMTLNTEAFF
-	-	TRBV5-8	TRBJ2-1	TGTGCCAGCAGCTTGCTCGTGGCGGGGCGGAACAATGAGCAGTTCTTC	CASSLLVAGRNNEQFF
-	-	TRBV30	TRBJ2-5	TGTGCCTGGAGTGTACTATCTGAGACCCAGTACTTC	CAWSVLSETQYF
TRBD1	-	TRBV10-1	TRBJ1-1	TGCGCCAGCAGCCCTACCCGACAGGGGCATGTTGAAGCTTTCTTT	CASSPTRQGHVEAFF
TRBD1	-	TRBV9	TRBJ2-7	TGTGCCAGCAGCGGGACAGGTCACGAGCAGTACTTC	CASSGTGHEQYF
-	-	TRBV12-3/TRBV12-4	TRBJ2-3	TGTGCCAGCAGTTTAGGAGCCCCATCCCCCCAGTATTTT	CASSLGAPSPQYF
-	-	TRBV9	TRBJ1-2	TGTGCCAGCAGTCCTACTTCGGGCTATGGCTACACCTTC	CASSPTSGYGYTF
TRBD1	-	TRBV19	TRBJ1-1	TGTGCCAGTGTTAGGGGGCAGGGAAACACTGAAGCTTTCTTT	CASVRGQGNTEAFF
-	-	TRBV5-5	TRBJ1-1	TGTGCCAGCAGCCGACAACTCACACAGGGAATGAACACTGAAGCTTTCTTT	CASSRQLTQGMNTEAFF
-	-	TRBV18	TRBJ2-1	TGTGCCAGTTCGGCGGGAATGCAGTTCTTC	CASSAGMQFF
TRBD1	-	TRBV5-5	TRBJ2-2	TGTGCCAGCAGCTTGGACGTCAGGGGGTATTCCGGGGAGCTGTTTTTT	CASSLDVRGYSGELFF
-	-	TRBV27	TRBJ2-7	TGTGCCAGCGGCCCGGCGAGACTAGGCTCCCGGGAGCAGTACTTC	CASGPARLGSREQYF
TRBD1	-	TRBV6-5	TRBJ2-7	TGTGCCAGCAGAGTACCGGGACAGGGAGACGAGCAGTACTTC	CASRVPGQGDEQYF
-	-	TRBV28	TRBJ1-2	TGTGCCAGCCACAGGGAAAACTATGGCTACACCTTC	CASHRENYGYTF
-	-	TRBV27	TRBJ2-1	TGTGCCAGCAGTTGGACTGGCAATGAGCAGTTCTTC	CASSWTGNEQFF
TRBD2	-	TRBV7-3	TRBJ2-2	TGTGCCAGCAGCTTAAGTCCTAGCGGGTACACCGGGGAGCTGTTTTTT	CASSLSPSGYTGELFF
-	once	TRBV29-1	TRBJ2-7	TGCAGCGTAATACTACAGGGAGGGGTCGGCGAGCAGTACTTC	CSVILQGGVGEQYF
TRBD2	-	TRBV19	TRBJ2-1	TGTGCCAGTAGTGGGGCCGGGACTACCGTCTACAATGAGCAGTTCTTC	CASSGAGTTVYNEQFF
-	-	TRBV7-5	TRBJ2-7	TGTGTCAGAAGCTTAGCGGTACCCTACTACGAGCAGTACTTC	CVRSLAVPYYEQYF
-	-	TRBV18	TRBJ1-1	TGTGCCAGCTCACCCCGACAGGCCCAAGGGGACACTGAAGCTTTCTTT	CASSPRQAQGDTEAFF
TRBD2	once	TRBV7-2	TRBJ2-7	TGTGCCAGCAGCTTAGGGGGACTAGCGGGGGGCCCCTACGAGCAGTACTTC	CASSLGGLAGGPYEQYF
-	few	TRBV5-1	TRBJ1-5	TGCGCCAGCAGCTGGGGCCTGGATCAGCCCCAGCATTTT	CASSWGLDQPQHF
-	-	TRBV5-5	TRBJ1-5	TGTGCCAGCAGCTTGGAGGGGTATAGCAATCAGCCCCAGCATTTT	CASSLEGYSNQPQHF
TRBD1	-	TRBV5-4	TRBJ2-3	TGTGCCAGCCGTGCTGGGACAGCGATCACAGATACGCAGTATTTT	CASRAGTAITDTQYF
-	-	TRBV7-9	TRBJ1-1	TGTGCCAGCAGCCCCGGGTCAGTGAACACTGAAGCTTTCTTT	CASSPGSVNTEAFF
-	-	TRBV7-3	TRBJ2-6	TGTGCCAGCAGCACACAGGGAACGGGGGCCAACGTCCTGACTTTC	CASSTQGTGANVLTF
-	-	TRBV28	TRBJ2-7	TGTGCCAGCAGTTCCCAGTCAGGGAATGGGAGGTGGCAGTACTTC	CASSSQSGNGRWQYF
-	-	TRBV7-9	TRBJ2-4	TGTGCCAGCAGCTTAGGGGTTAGGCAGTTTAGTGCGGAAGACATTCAGTACTTC	CASSLGVRQFSAEDIQYF
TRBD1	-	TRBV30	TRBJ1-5	TGTGCCTGGGACAGGGGTGGCAATCAGCCCCAGCATTTT	CAWDRGGNQPQHF
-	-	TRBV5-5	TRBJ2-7	TGTGCCAGCAGCTTATTTTCGGAGGGCGAGCAGTACTTC	CASSLFSEGEQYF
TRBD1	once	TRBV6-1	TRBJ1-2	TGTGCCAGCAGCTTCGACAGGGCCTGGGGCTACACCTTC	CASSFDRAWGYTF
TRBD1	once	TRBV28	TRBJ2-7	TGTGCCAGCACACTAGGGGGCTCCGGACCCTACGAGCAGTACTTC	CASTLGGSGPYEQYF
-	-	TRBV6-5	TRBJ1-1	TGTGCCAGCAGACCCCACAGTTCTGAAGCTTTCTTT	CASRPHSSEAFF
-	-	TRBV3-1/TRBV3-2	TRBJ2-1	TGTGCCAGCAGCCAAACTTCCGGGGAAAACAAGTTCTTC	CASSQTSGENKFF
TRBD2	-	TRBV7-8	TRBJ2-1	TGTGCCAGCAGCCCATCACTAGCGGGAGTGCCCAATGAGCAGTTCTTC	CASSPSLAGVPNEQFF
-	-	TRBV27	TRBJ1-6	TGTGCCAGCAGTGGCCTAGGGGCAAATTCACCCCTCCACTTT	CASSGLGANSPLHF
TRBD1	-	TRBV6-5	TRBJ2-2	TGTGCCAGCACCGACAGGGCCCCCCGGGCCGGGGAGCTGTTTTTT	CASTDRAPRAGELFF
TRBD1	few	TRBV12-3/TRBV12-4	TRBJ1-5	TGTGCCAGCAGTTACGGACAGGGACAGCCCCAGCATTTT	CASSYGQGQPQHF
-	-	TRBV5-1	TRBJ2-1	TGCGCCAGCAGCTCGGAGGGCGTTAGTAACAATGAGCAGTTCTTC	CASSSEGVSNNEQFF
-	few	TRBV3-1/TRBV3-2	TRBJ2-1	TGTGCCAGCAGCCAAGCTACGGGTGGGTGGGATGAGCAGTTCTTC	CASSQATGGWDEQFF
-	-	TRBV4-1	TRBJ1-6	TGCGCCAGCAGCCAAGCGGGACAAGAGTATAATTCACCCCTCCACTTT	CASSQAGQEYNSPLHF
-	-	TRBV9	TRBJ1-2	TGTGCCAGCAGCGTGGAGTCCAACTATGGCTACACCTTC	CASSVESNYGYTF
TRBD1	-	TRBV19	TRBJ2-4	TGTGCCACTTTGACAGGGGACATTCAGTACTTC	CATLTGDIQYF
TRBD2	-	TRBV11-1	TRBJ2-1	TGTGCCAGCAGCTTAGGTTCGGCGGGAGTCGTCGATGAGCAGTTCTTC	CASSLGSAGVVDEQFF
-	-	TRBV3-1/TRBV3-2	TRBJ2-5	TGTGCCAGCAGCCCAGGATGGGAGACCCAGTACTTC	CASSPGWETQYF